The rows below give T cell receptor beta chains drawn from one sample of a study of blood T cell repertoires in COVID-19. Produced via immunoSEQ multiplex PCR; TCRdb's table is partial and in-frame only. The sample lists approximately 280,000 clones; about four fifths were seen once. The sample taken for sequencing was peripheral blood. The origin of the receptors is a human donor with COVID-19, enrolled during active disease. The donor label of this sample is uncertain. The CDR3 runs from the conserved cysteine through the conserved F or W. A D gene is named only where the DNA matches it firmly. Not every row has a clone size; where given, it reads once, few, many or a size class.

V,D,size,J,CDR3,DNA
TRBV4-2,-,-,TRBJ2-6,CASSQDLSRARANVLTF,TGTGCCAGCAGCCAAGATTTATCGCGGGCCCGGGCCAACGTCCTGACTTTC
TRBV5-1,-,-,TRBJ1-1,CASSSGQKNTEAFF,TGCGCCAGCAGCTCGGGACAAAAGAACACTGAAGCTTTCTTT
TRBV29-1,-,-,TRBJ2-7,CSVGVAGQTDEQYF,TGCAGCGTTGGTGTTGCGGGACAGACCGACGAGCAGTACTTC
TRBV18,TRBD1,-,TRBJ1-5,CASSLRQGVGNQPQHF,TGTGCCAGCTCACTCAGACAGGGAGTAGGCAATCAGCCCCAGCATTTT
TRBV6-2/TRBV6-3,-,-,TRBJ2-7,CASSSPQVHEQYF,TGTGCCAGCAGCTCCCCACAGGTTCACGAGCAGTACTTC
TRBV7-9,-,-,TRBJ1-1,CASSPPAAEDTEAFF,TGTGCCAGCAGCCCTCCTGCGGCTGAGGACACTGAAGCTTTCTTT
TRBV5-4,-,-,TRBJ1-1,CASSPGGGDTEAFF,TGTGCCAGCAGCCCGGGCGGGGGGGACACTGAAGCTTTCTTT
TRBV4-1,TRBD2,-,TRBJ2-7,CASSQALAGRYEQYF,TGCGCCAGCAGCCAAGCCTTAGCGGGTCGCTACGAGCAGTACTTC
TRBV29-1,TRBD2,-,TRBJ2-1,CSVTGLAGVSYNEQFF,TGCAGCGTGACGGGACTAGCGGGGGTCTCCTACAATGAGCAGTTCTTC
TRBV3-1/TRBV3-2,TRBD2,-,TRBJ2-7,CASSQDPSGRAYEQYF,TGTGCCAGCAGCCAAGATCCCAGTGGGAGGGCCTACGAGCAGTACTTC
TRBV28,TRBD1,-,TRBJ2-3,CASSDRDRDTDTQYF,TGTGCCAGCAGTGACCGGGACAGGGACACAGATACGCAGTATTTT
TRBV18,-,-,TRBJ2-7,CASSPDYYEQYF,TGTGCCAGCTCACCGGACTATTACGAGCAGTACTTC
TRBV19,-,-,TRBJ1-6,CASSKGINSPLHF,TGTGCCAGTAGTAAGGGGATCAATTCACCCCTCCACTTT
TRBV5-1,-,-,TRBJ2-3,CASSMQEVRTDTQYF,TGCGCCAGCAGCATGCAGGAGGTCCGCACAGATACGCAGTATTTT
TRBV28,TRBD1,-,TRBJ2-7,CASSRTGQGGEQYF,TGTGCCAGCAGTCGCACGGGACAGGGCGGCGAGCAGTACTTC
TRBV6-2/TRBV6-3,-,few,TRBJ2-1,CASSYYSGGRHHNEQFF,TGTGCCAGCAGTTACTATTCCGGAGGCCGGCATCACAATGAGCAGTTCTTC
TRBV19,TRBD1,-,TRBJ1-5,CASSTGQLNQPQHF,TGTGCCAGTAGTACGGGACAGCTAAATCAGCCCCAGCATTTT
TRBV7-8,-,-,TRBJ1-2,CASSPSGGKGGYTF,TGTGCCAGCAGCCCGAGCGGGGGGAAAGGTGGCTACACCTTC
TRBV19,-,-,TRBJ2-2,CASSGLVGELFF,TGTGCCAGTAGTGGTCTAGTCGGGGAGCTGTTTTTT
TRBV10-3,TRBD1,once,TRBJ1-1,CAISDGTGVGANTEAFF,TGTGCCATCAGTGACGGGACAGGGGTTGGGGCGAACACTGAAGCTTTCTTT
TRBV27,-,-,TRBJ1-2,CASSLRQASDGYTF,TGTGCCAGCAGTTTAAGGCAGGCTTCCGATGGCTACACCTTC
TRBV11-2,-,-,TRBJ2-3,CASSLILGFTDTQYF,TGTGCCAGCAGCTTAATACTAGGATTCACAGATACGCAGTATTTT
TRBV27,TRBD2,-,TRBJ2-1,CASSLSGTSGMGEQFF,TGTGCCAGCAGTTTATCGGGGACTAGCGGGATGGGTGAGCAGTTCTTC
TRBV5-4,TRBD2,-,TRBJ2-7,CASSPVAGLGEQYF,TGTGCCAGCAGCCCGGTAGCGGGACTCGGCGAGCAGTACTTC
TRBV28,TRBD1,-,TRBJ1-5,CASSSQDREEQPQHF,TGTGCCAGCAGTTCACAGGACAGGGAAGAGCAGCCCCAGCATTTT
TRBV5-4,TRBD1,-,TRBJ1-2,CASSLPGGASNYGYTF,TGTGCCAGCAGCTTGCCAGGGGGCGCATCCAACTATGGCTACACCTTC
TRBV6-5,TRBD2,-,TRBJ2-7,CASKTGGDEQYF,TGTGCCAGCAAAACCGGGGGGGACGAGCAGTACTTC
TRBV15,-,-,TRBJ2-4,CATSNPGGGIAKNIQYF,TGTGCCACCAGCAATCCGGGGGGCGGGATAGCCAAAAACATTCAGTACTTC
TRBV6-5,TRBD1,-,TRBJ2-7,CASNRGQGGEQYF,TGTGCCAGCAACCGAGGACAGGGCGGCGAGCAGTACTTC
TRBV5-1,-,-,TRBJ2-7,CASSTTGGGQGGTYEQYF,TGCGCCAGCAGCACGACGGGGGGTGGACAGGGTGGAACCTACGAGCAGTACTTC
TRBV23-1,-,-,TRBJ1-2,CASSPSDSSYGYTF,TGCGCCAGCAGTCCTTCGGACAGTTCCTATGGCTACACCTTC
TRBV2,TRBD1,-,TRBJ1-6,CASSERQGSGSPLHF,TGTGCCAGCAGTGAACGACAGGGTAGTGGTTCACCCCTCCACTTT
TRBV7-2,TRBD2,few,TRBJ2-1,CASSSGLAGVDEQFF,TGTGCCAGCAGCTCGGGACTAGCGGGAGTTGATGAGCAGTTCTTC
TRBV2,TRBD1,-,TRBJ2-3,CASSAGTGGLRDTQYF,TGTGCCAGCAGTGCTGGGACAGGGGGACTGCGAGATACGCAGTATTTT
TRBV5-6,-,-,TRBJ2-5,CASSKLAAPGETQYF,TGTGCCAGCAGCAAATTAGCGGCTCCTGGGGAGACCCAGTACTTC
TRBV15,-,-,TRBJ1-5,CATSRDLGGDQPQHF,TGTGCCACCAGCAGAGATCTTGGGGGGGATCAGCCCCAGCATTTT
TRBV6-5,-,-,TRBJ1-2,CASSLRQGNYGYTF,TGTGCCAGCAGCCTACGCCAGGGGAACTATGGCTACACCTTC
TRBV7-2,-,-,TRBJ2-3,CASSPDSSGTDTQYF,TGTGCCAGCAGCCCAGACAGTAGTGGCACAGATACGCAGTATTTT
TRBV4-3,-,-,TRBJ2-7,CASSLQVLGNYEQYF,TGCGCCAGCAGCCTACAGGTCCTGGGTAACTACGAGCAGTACTTC
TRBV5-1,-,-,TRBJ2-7,CASSLQQAYEQYF,TGCGCCAGCAGCTTGCAACAGGCCTACGAGCAGTACTTT
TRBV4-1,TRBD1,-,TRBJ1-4,CASSQLFSGQMNEKLFF,TGCGCCAGCAGCCAGTTATTTTCGGGACAGATGAATGAAAAACTGTTTTTT
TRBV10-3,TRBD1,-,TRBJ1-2,CAISEVGTVYGYTF,TGTGCCATCAGTGAGGTTGGGACAGTATATGGCTACACCTTC
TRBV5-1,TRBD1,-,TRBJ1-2,CASSLRTGVDGYTF,TGCGCCAGCAGCCTTAGGACAGGGGTGGATGGCTACACCTTC
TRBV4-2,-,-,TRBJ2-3,CASSQEDRTPDTQYF,TGTGCCAGCAGCCAGGAGGACAGAACTCCAGATACGCAGTATTTT
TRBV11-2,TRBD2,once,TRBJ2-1,CASSLGASGSSYNEQFF,TGTGCCAGCAGCTTAGGGGCTAGCGGCAGCTCCTACAATGAGCAGTTCTTC
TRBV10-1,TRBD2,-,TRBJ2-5,CASSSGTGETQYF,TGCGCCAGCAGTAGCGGGACCGGTGAGACCCAGTACTTC
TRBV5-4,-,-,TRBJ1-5,CASSFGPDQPQHF,TGTGCCAGCAGCTTTGGCCCAGATCAGCCCCAGCATTTT
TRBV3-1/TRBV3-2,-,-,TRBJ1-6,CASSQGYGDNSPLHF,TGTGCCAGCAGCCAAGGGTACGGAGATAATTCACCCCTCCACTTT
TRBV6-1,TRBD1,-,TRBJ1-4,CASSEKKVEGQGAEREKLFF,TGTGCCAGCAGTGAAAAAAAAGTTGAGGGACAGGGGGCAGAGAGAGAAAAACTGTTTTTT
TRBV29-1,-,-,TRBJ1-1,CSVTYQGNTEAFF,TGCAGCGTTACGTACCAGGGGAACACTGAAGCTTTCTTT
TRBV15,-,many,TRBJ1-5,CATSRDSGSNQPQHF,TGTGCCACCAGCAGAGATTCTGGCAGCAATCAGCCCCAGCATTTT
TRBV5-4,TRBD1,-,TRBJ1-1,CASSSTPGGTEAFF,TGTGCCAGCAGCTCCACCCCAGGGGGCACTGAAGCTTTCTTT
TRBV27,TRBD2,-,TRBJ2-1,CASSAGMRGGGPHNEQFF,TGTGCCAGCAGTGCGGGAATGCGGGGGGGAGGGCCCCACAATGAGCAGTTCTTC